Shown below are 18 T cell receptor beta chains from a single sample sequenced in a study of T cell responses to AZD1222 COVID-19 vaccine. Sequencing used immunoSEQ multiplex PCR; TCRdb keeps in-frame clones, though not all of them. The sample comprises roughly 150,000 clones, around four fifths of which are singletons, and 4.1% rests with the top ten. The material sequenced was peripheral blood, taken on day 0 of AZD1222 vaccination. The receptors were gathered from an adult in good health.

This clone was observed a handful of times. This rearrangement joins TRBV2 to TRBJ2-7; D is ambiguous. The germline V gene has CDR1 SNHLY and CDR2 FYNNEI. Trimming took 2 bases from V and 0 from J, leaving 17 bases between them. This CDR3 is 17 amino acids long. The CDR3 here is CASSEPLGLALSYEQYF. As DNA, the CDR3 is TGTGCCAGCAGTGAACCCCTCGGTTTGGCGCTCTCCTACGAGCAGTACTTC.

The V and J genes are TRBV3-1 (or the pseudogene TRBV3-2) and TRBJ1-1, with 7 positions matching TRBD1. V lost 5 bases to trimming and J lost 5 bases; unmatched junction nucleotides: 5. The CDR3 sequence is 13 residues long. Germline-derived CDR1 and CDR2 are LGHDT and YNNKEL (reference sequence). The CDR3 nucleotides read TGTGCCAGCAGCGACAGGGCTAGTACTGAAGCTTTCTTT. Amino acid sequence: CASSDRASTEAFF.

CDR3 residues: CSASFRPGAGEKLFF. CDR3 nucleotides: TGCAGTGCTAGTTTCAGGCCCGGGGCGGGTGAAAAACTGTTTTTT. The chain couples TRBV20-1 to TRBJ1-4; weak D call: TRBD1 (5 bases). V gave up 3 bases and J gave up 7 bases, with 18 bases separating them. The CDR3 consists of 15 residues. CDR1 and CDR2 (germline): DFQATT, SNEGSKA (reference sequence).

The gene calls are TRBV11-3 and TRBJ1-1, with 9 bases fitting TRBD1. Germline-derived CDR1 and CDR2 are SGHNT and YENEEA. The junction had 8 bases not matched to a gene; V was cut back by 5 bases and J by 4 bases. CDR3 length: 15 amino acids. CDR3 region: CASSPRGQGSTEAFF. The DNA for the CDR3 is TGTGCCAGCAGCCCGAGGGGACAGGGATCCACTGAAGCTTTCTTT.

The chain joins TRBV28 to TRBJ2-1; D assignment may be TRBD1 or TRBD2 (5 bases each). Deletions cut 2 bases from V and 9 bases from J, with 8 bases between. The CDR3 spans 12 residues. Germline V gene data show CDR1 as MDHEN and CDR2 as SYDVKM. The CDR3 sequence: CASSLVRGEQFF. CDR3 nucleotide sequence: TGTGCCAGCAGTTTAGTGAGGGGTGAGCAGTTCTTC.

The chain couples TRBV6-4 to TRBJ1-5; a possible D gene is TRBD1 (5 bases). Germline lookup yields CDR1 MRHNA and CDR2 SNTAGT. This CDR3 has 13 residues. The V and J ends lost 6 bases and 6 bases respectively, with 12 bases between them. The CDR3 DNA is TGTGCCAGCAGCCTCAATGGGGGTCAGCCCCAGCATTTT. Translating it yields CASSLNGGQPQHF.

This sequence joins TRBV19 and TRBJ1-4, with TRBD1 matching over 7 bases. The germline V gene encodes CDR1 LNHDA and CDR2 SQIVND (reference sequence). CDR3 length: 13 residues. V was clipped by 4 bases and J by 7 bases; unmatched bases: 3. This CDR3 reads CASSTQGGEKLFF. CDR3 DNA: TGTGCCAGTAGTACGCAGGGGGGTGAAAAACTGTTTTTT.

V gene TRBV11-2 combines with J gene TRBJ2-5; 8 bases agree with TRBD1. V shed 4 bases, J shed 0 bases, and the junction held 13 bases outside the gene matches. This CDR3 region has 18 residues. Germline V gives CDR1 SGHAT, CDR2 FQNNGV. CDR3 region: CASSSLGRTGIYQETQYF. CDR3 sequence (DNA): TGTGCCAGCAGCTCCCTAGGAAGGACAGGGATCTACCAAGAGACCCAGTACTTC.

The gene calls are TRBV7-2 and TRBJ1-2; the match to TRBD1 covers 9 bases. The CDR3 covers 15 residues. Germline CDR1 is SGHTA and CDR2 is FQGNSA. The junction had 12 bases not matched to a gene; V was cut back by 6 bases and J by 7 bases. CDR3 sequence reads: CASSSPHRGPGGYTF. CDR3 nucleotide sequence: TGTGCCAGCAGTTCCCCCCACAGGGGGCCCGGTGGCTACACCTTC.

V usage is TRBV12-3 or TRBV12-4 and J usage is TRBJ1-2; 10 nucleotides agree with TRBD1. V shed 6 bases, J shed 8 bases, and the junction held 6 bases outside the gene matches. The CDR3 runs 13 residues. Written as DNA, the CDR3 is TGTGCCAGCAGCCTGGACAGGGGGGGCGGCTACACCTTC. It yields the protein CASSLDRGGGYTF.

The CDR3 is CASSRDLTTDTQYF. The CDR3 DNA reads TGTGCCAGCTCACGGGACTTAACCACAGATACGCAGTATTTT. The V call is TRBV19, the J call TRBJ2-3; perhaps TRBD2 as D (6 bases). The V gene lost 9 bases and the J gene lost 2 bases, with 15 bases spanning the gap. CDR1 and CDR2 (germline): LNHDA, SQIVND (reference sequence). The CDR3 runs 14 residues.

This clone was recorded a few times. The rearrangement joins TRBV19 to TRBJ1-6, with TRBD1 identical over 7 bases. V shed 5 bases and J 6 bases; nucleotides not matched to a gene: 7. The CDR3 extends over 15 amino acids. Germline lookup yields CDR1 LNHDA and CDR2 SQIVND (reference sequence). CDR3 coding DNA: TGTGCCAGTAGTGCCTCGGGACAGACTAATTCACCCCTCCACTTT. It specifies CASSASGQTNSPLHF.

The chain is built from TRBV28 and TRBJ1-3; D is perhaps TRBD1 (6 bases). Trimming pared 1 base from V and 2 bases from J, leaving 15 bases between. This CDR3 spans 17 amino acids. Germline lookup yields CDR1 MDHEN and CDR2 SYDVKM. The CDR3 loop is CASSLSKGGITGNTIYF. CDR3 DNA sequence: TGTGCCAGCAGTTTATCAAAGGGGGGGATTACTGGAAACACCATATATTTT.

The V call is TRBV7-3, the J call TRBJ2-1; D tentatively fits TRBD1 or TRBD2 (6 bases each). The CDR3 has 16 amino acids. Trimming left V 1 base short and J 5 bases short, with 15 bases between. The germline V gene encodes CDR1 SGHTA and CDR2 FQGTGA. CDR3 residues: CASSLMGGNGDNEQFF. In DNA form, the CDR3 reads TGTGCCAGCAGCTTAATGGGGGGCAATGGGGACAATGAGCAGTTCTTC.

This clone was counted once. DNA of the CDR3: TGTGCCAGCAGCGTCGGCTCTGGGGCCAACGTCCTGACTTTC. Amino acid sequence: CASSVGSGANVLTF. The chain is built from TRBV7-2 and TRBJ2-6; D unclear. V lost 5 bases, J lost 0 bases, and 5 bases lay in between. There are 14 residues in the CDR3. CDR1 is SGHTA, CDR2 FQGNSA, per germline. The entire variable domain, with the rest obtained from reference TRBV7-2 and TRBJ2-6, is as follows: GAGVSQSPSNKVTEKGKDVELRCDPISGHTALYWYRQSLGQGLEFLIYFQGNSAPDKSGLPSDRFSAERTGGSVSTLTIQRTQQEDSAVYLCASSVGSGANVLTFGAGSRLTVL.

This clone has at least ten counts. This chain joins TRBV9 and TRBJ1-3; D is uncertain. The ends were cut back, 0 bases at V and 0 bases at J, with 13 bases in the middle. CDR3 length equals 17 residues. Per the germline V gene, CDR1 is SGDLS and CDR2 is YYNGEE. The CDR3 nucleotides read TGTGCCAGCAGCGTAGGAAAGGGTATCTACTCTGGAAACACCATATATTTT. Translating gives CASSVGKGIYSGNTIYF.

The gene calls are TRBV2 and TRBJ1-2; D possibly corresponds to TRBD1 (5 bases). The germline V gene encodes CDR1 SNHLY and CDR2 FYNNEI. Trimming removed 7 bases at V and 7 bases at J, with 19 bases between. CDR3 length: 14 amino acids. CDR3 sequence (DNA): TGTGCCAGCACCCAGGACACCCAAGGGAGTGGCTACACCTTC. Protein sequence: CASTQDTQGSGYTF.

The genes are TRBV9 and TRBJ2-7; TRBD2 aligns across 8 bases. The CDR3 runs to 13 residues. Unmatched junction bases numbered 2, after V lost 4 bases and J lost 2 bases. Germline V gene sequence: CDR1 SGDLS, CDR2 YYNGEE. The DNA of the CDR3 is TGTGCCAGCAGCACCGGGGGGGCCTACGAGCAGTACTTC. It specifies CASSTGGAYEQYF.